This TCR beta chain was observed in a study of tissue T cells after allogeneic stem cell transplantation. This CDR3 has 12 amino acids. Trimming left V 4 bases short and J 2 bases short, with 4 bases between. CDR1 is KGHDR and CDR2 is SFDVKD in the germline V gene. CDR3 sequences, V/J genes, frequencies and template counts came from survey-depth TCRbeta sequencing. Clones were sequenced by immunoSEQ multiplex PCR, and TCRdb holds only the in-frame ones, with some missing. The sample has 5,500 to 8,000 clones; 56% are singletons. The sequences come from duodenum tissue, collected at autopsy. The gene calls are TRBV24-1 and TRBJ1-2; D call uncertain. This receptor was taken from a female donor over 55 with lung cancer. The CDR3 nucleotides read TGTGCCACCAGTGACAGCAACTATGGCTACACCTTC. This gives the protein CATSDSNYGYTF.